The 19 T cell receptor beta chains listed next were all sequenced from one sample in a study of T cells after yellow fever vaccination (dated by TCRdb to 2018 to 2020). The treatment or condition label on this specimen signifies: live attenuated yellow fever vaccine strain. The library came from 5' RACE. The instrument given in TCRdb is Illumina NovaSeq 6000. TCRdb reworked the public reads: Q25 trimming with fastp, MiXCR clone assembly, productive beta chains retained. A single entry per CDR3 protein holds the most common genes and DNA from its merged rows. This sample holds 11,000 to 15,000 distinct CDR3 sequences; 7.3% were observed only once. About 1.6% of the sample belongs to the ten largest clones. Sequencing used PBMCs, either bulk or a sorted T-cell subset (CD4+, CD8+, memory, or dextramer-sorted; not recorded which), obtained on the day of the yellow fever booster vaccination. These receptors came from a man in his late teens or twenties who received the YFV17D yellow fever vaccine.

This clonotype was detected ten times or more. CDR3 sequence: CASNTQGAWQYV. The CDR3 DNA is TGTGCCAGCAACACCCAGGGGGCCTGGCAGTACGTC. This rearrangement joins TRBV2 to TRBJ2-7; 8 positions agree with TRBD1. CDR1 is SNHLY, CDR2 FYNNEI, per germline. Losses at the gene ends were 7 bases for V and 9 bases for J; bases not matched to a gene: 8. CDR3 size: 12 residues.

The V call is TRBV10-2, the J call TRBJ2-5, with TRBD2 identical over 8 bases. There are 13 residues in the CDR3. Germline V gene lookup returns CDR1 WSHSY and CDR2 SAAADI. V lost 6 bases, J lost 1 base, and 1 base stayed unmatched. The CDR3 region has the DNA TGCGCCAGCAGGCTAGCGGGCCAAGAGACCCAGTACTTC. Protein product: CASRLAGQETQYF.

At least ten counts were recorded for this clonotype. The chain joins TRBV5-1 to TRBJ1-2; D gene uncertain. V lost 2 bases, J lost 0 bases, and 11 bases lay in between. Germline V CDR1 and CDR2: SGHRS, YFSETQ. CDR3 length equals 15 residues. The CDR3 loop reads CASSFAVGTNYGYTF. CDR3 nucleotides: TGCGCCAGCAGCTTCGCCGTAGGCACTAACTATGGCTACACCTTC.

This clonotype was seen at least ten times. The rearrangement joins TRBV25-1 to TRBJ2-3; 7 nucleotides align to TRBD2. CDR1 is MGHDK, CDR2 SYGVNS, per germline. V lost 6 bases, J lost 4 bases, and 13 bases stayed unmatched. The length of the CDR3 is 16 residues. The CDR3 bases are TGTGCCAGCAGAGCTGGGGGGGGGTTGGAATCAGATACGCAGTATTTT. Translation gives CASRAGGGLESDTQYF.

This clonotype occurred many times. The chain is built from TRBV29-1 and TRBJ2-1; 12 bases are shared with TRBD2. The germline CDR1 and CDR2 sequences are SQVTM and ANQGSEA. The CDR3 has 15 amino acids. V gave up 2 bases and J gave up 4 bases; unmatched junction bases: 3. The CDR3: CSVERLAGEYNEQFF. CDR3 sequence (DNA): TGCAGCGTTGAAAGACTAGCGGGGGAGTACAATGAGCAGTTCTTC.

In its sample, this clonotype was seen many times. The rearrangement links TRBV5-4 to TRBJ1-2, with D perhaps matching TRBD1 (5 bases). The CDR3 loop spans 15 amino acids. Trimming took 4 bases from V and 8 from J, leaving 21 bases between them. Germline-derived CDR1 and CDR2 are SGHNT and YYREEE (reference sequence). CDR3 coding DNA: TGTGCCAGCAGCCCCCGGGGCTCCAGCGGGAGAGGCTACACCTTC. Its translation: CASSPRGSSGRGYTF.

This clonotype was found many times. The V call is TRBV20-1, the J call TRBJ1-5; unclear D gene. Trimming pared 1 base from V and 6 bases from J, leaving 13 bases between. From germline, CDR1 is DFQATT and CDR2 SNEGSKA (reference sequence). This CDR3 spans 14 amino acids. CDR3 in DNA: TGCAGTGCTAGAGTGTCGGGTCGCAGTCAGCCCCAGCATTTT. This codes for CSARVSGRSQPQHF.

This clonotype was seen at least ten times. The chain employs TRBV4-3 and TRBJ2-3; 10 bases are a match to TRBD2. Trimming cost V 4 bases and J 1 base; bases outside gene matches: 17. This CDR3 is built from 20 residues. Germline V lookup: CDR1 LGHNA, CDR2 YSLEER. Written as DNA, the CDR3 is TGCGCCAGCAGCCCCGTTTCGGGAACTAGCGGGGTTAGGGGCACAGATACGCAGTATTTT. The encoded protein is CASSPVSGTSGVRGTDTQYF.

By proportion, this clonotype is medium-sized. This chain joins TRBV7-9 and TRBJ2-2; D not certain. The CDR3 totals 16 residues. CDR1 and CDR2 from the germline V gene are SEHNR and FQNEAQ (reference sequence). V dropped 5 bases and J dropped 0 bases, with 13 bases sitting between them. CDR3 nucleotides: TGTGCCAGCAGCCCTCGCGACGGTGCGAACACCGGGGAGCTGTTTTTT. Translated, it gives CASSPRDGANTGELFF.

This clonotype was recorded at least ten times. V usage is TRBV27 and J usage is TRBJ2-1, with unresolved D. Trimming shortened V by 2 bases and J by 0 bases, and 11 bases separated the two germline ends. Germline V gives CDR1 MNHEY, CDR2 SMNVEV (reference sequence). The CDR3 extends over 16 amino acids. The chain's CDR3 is CASSLQAISSYNEQFF. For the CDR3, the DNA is TGTGCCAGCAGTTTACAGGCGATCTCCTCCTACAATGAGCAGTTCTTC.

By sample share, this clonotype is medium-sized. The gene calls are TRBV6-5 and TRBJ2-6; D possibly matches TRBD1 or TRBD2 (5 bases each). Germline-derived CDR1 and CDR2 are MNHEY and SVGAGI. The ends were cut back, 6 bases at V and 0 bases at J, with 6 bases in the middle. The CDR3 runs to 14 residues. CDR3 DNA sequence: TGTGCCAGCAGCGGGGCCTCTGGGGCCAACGTCCTGACTTTC. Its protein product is CASSGASGANVLTF.

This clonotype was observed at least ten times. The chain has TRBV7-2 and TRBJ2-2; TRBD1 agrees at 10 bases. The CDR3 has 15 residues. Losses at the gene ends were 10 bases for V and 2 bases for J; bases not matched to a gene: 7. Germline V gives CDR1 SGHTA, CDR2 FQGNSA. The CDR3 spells CATMTGGANTGELFF. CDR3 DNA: TGTGCCACTATGACAGGGGGCGCCAACACCGGGGAGCTGTTTTTT.

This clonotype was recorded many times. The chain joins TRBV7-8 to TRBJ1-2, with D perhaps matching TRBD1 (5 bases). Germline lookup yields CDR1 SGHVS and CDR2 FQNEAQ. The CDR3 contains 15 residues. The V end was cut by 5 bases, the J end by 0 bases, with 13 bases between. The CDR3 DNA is TGTGCCAGCAGCCCGAGGGACGGAGCTAACTATGGCTACACCTTC. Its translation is CASSPRDGANYGYTF. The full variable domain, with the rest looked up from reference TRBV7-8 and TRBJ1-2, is GAGVSQSPRYKVAKRGQDVALRCDPISGHVSLFWYQQALGQGPEFLTYFQNEAQLDKSGLPSDRFFAERPEGSVSTLKIQRTQQEDSAVYLCASSPRDGANYGYTFGSGTRLTVV.

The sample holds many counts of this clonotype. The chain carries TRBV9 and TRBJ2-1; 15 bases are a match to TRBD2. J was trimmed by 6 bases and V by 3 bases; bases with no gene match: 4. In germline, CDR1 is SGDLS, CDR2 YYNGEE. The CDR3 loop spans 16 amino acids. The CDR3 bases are TGTGCCAGCAGCGGGGGACTAGCGGGGGGTTCCAATGAGCAGTTCTTC. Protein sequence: CASSGGLAGGSNEQFF.

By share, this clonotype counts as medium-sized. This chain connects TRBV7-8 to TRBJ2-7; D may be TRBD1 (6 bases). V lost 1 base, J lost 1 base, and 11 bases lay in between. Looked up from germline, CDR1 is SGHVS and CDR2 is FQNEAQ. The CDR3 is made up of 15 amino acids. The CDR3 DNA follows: TGTGCCAGCAGCTTAGTACAGGGTCCGTCCTACGAGCAGTACGTC. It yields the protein CASSLVQGPSYEQYV.

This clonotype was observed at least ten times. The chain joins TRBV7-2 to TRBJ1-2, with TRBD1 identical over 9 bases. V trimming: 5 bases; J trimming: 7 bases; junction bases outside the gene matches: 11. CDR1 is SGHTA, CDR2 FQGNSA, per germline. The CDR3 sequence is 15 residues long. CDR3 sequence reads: CASSITGTGSSGYTF. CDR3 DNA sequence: TGTGCCAGCAGCATAACCGGGACAGGGTCAAGTGGCTACACCTTC.

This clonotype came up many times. The CDR3 region is CASSALSDSYNEQFF. DNA of the CDR3: TGTGCCAGCAGCGCGTTGAGTGACTCCTACAATGAGCAGTTCTTC. The chain has TRBV5-5 and TRBJ2-1, with unresolved D. Deletions cut 4 bases from V and 0 bases from J, with 11 bases between. The CDR3 runs 15 residues. CDR1 is SGHKS, CDR2 YYEKEE, per germline (reference sequence).

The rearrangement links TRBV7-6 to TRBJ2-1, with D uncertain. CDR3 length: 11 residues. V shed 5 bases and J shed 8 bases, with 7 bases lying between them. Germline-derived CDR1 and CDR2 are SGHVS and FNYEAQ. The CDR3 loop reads CASSPGYEQFF. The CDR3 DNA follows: TGTGCCAGCAGCCCTGGGTATGAGCAGTTCTTC. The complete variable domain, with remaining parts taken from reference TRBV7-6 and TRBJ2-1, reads GAGVSQSPRYKVTKRGQDVALRCDPISGHVSLYWYRQALGQGPEFLTYFNYEAQQDKSGLPNDRFSAERPEGSISTLTIQRTEQRDSAMYRCASSPGYEQFFGPGTRLTVL.

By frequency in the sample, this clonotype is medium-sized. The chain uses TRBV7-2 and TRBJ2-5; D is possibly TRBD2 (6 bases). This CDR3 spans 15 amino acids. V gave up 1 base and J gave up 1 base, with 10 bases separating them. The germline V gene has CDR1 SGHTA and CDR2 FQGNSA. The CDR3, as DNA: TGTGCCAGCAGCTTAGACCAGGGAGGCCAAGAGACCCAGTACTTC. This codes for CASSLDQGGQETQYF.